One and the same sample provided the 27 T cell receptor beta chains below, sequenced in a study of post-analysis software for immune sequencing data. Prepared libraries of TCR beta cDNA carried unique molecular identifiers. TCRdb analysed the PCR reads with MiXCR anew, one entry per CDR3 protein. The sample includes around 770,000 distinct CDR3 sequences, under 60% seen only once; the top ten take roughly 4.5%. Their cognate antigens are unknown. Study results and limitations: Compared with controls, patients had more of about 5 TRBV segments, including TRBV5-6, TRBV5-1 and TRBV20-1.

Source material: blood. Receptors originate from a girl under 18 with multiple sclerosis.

CDR3 amino acids: CASSKTRNVYEQYF. The CDR3 DNA reads as TGTGCCAGCAGCAAGACTAGGAATGTCTACGAGCAGTACTTC. The rearrangement joins TRBV7-2 to TRBJ2-7; maybe TRBD2 (6 bases). The CDR3 is made up of 14 amino acids. Trimming removed 5 bases from V and 3 bases from J, with 14 bases in between. Looked up from germline, CDR1 is SGHTA and CDR2 is FQGNSA.

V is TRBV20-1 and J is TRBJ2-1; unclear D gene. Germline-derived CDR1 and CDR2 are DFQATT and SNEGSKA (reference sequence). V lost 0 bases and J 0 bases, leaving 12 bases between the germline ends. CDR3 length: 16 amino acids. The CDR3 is CSAREPDSLSYNEQFF. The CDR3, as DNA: TGCAGTGCTAGAGAACCAGATTCACTCTCCTACAATGAGCAGTTCTTC.

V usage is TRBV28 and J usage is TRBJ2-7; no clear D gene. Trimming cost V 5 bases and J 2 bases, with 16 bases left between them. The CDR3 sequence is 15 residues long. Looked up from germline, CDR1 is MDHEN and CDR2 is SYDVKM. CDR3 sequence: CASSPNVDSAYEQYF. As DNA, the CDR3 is TGTGCCAGCAGTCCCAACGTGGATTCCGCCTACGAGCAGTACTTC.

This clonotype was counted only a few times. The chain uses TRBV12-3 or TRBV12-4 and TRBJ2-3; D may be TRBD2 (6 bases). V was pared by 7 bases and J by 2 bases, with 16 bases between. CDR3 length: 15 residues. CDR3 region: CASNLQGGLTDTQYF. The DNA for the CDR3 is TGTGCCAGCAACCTCCAGGGAGGCCTCACAGATACGCAGTATTTT.

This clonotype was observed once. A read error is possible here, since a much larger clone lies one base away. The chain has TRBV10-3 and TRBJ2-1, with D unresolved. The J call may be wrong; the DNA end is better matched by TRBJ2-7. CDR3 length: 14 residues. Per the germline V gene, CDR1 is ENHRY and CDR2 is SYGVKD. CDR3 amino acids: CAIRGIRVGYEQYF. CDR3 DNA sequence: TGTGCCATCAGGGGGATTAGAGTGGGATACGAGCAGTACTTC.

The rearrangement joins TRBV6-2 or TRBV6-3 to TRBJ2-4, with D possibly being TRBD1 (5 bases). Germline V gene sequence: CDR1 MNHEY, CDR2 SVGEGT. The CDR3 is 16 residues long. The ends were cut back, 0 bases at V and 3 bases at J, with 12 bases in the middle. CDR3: CASSYSGKGDKNIQYF. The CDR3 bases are TGTGCCAGCAGTTACTCGGGGAAAGGGGACAAAAACATTCAGTACTTC.

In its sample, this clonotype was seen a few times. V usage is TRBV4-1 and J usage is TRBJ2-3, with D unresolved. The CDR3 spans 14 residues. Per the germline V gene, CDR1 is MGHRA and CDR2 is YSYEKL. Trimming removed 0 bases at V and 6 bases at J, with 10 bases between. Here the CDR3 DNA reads TGCGCCAGCAGCCAAGAGGCGGATGGGGATACGCAGTATTTT. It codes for CASSQEADGDTQYF.

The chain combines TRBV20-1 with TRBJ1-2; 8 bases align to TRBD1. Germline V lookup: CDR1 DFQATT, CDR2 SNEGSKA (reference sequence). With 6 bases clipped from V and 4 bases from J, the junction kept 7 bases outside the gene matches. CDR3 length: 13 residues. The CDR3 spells CSAFGQGSYGYTF. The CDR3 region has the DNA TGCAGTGCCTTTGGACAGGGTTCCTATGGCTACACCTTC.

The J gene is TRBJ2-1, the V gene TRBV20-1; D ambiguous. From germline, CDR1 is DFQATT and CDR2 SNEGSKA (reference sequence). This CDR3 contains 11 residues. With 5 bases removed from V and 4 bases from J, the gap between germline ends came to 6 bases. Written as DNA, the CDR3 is TGCAGTGCTCATCGGTACAATGAGCAGTTCTTC. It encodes CSAHRYNEQFF.

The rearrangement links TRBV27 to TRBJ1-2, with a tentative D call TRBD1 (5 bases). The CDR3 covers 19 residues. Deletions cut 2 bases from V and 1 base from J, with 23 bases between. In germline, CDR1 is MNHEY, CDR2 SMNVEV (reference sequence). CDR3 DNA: TGTGCCAGCAGTTTACGGCCCAACGGGGCAGGGAGAGTTAACTATGGCTACACCTTC. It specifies CASSLRPNGAGRVNYGYTF.

The CDR3, as DNA: TGTGCCAGCAGCCAAGGGACTAGCCACCGTAACAATGAGCAGTTCTTC. Protein sequence: CASSQGTSHRNNEQFF. The V and J genes are TRBV4-2 and TRBJ2-1, with TRBD2 matching 8 bases. From germline, CDR1 is LGHNA and CDR2 YNFKEQ. Trimming took 1 base from V and 5 from J; bases not matched to a gene: 7. The CDR3 covers 16 residues.

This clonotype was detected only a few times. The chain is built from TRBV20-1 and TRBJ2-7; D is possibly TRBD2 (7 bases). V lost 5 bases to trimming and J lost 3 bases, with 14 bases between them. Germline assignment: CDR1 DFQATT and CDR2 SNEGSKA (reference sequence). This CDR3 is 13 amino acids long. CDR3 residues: CSAGGDTFYEQYF. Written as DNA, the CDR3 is TGCAGTGCTGGGGGGGACACATTCTACGAGCAGTACTTC.

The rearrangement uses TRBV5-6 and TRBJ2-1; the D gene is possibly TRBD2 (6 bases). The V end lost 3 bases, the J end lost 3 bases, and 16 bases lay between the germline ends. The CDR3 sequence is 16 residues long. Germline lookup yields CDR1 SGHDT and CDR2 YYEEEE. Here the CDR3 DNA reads TGTGCCAGCAGCTCGGAGACCGGGACTCTCTACAATGAGCAGTTCTTC. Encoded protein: CASSSETGTLYNEQFF.

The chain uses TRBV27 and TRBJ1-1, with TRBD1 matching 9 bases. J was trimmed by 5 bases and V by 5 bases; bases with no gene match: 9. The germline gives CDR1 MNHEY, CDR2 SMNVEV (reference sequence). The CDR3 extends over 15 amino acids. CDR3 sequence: CASSPIQGAGTEAFF. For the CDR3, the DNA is TGTGCCAGCAGTCCGATACAGGGGGCTGGGACTGAAGCTTTCTTT.

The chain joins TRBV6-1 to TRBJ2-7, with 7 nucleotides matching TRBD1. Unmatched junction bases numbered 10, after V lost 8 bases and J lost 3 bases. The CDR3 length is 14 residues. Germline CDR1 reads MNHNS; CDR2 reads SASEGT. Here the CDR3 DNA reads TGTGCCAGCTATGGAGTGGGGACAGACTACGAGCAGTACTTC. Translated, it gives CASYGVGTDYEQYF.

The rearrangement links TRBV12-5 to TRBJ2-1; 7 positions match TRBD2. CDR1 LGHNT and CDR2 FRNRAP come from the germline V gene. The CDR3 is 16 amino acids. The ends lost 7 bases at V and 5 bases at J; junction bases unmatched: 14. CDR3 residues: CASAQWGTGLNNEQFF. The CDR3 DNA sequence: TGTGCTAGTGCCCAATGGGGGACGGGACTAAACAATGAGCAGTTCTTC.

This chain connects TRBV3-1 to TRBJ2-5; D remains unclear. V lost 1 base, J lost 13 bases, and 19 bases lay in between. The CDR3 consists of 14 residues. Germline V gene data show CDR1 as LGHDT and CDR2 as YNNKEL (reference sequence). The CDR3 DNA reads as TGTGCCAGCAGCCAAGGATCGTCATCCCTGGTGGGGTACTTC. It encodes CASSQGSSSLVGYF.

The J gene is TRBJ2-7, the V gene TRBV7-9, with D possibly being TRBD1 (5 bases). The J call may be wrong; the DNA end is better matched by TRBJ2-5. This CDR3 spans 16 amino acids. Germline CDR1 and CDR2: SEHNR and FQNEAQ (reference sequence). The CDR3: CASSSNSDTFGETQYF. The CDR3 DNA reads TGTGCCAGCAGCTCTAATTCGGACACTTTCGGGGAGACCCAGTACTTC.

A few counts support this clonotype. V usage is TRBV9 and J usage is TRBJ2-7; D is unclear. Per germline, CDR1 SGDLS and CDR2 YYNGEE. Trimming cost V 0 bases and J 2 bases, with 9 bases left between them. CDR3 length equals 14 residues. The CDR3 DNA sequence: TGTGCCAGCAGCGTAGGATCTGGTACCTACGAGCAGTACTTC. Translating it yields CASSVGSGTYEQYF.

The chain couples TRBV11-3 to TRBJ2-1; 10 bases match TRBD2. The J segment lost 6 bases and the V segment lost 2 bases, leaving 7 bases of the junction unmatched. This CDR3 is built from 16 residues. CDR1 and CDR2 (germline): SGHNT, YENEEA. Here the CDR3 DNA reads TGTGCCAGCAGCTTACCCTCACTAGCGGGAATCAATGAGCAGTTCTTC. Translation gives CASSLPSLAGINEQFF.

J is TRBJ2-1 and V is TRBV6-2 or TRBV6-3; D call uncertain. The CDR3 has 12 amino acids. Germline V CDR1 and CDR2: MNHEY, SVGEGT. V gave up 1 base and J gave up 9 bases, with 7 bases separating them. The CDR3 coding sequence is TGTGCCAGCAGTTACTTAGTAGCTGAGCAGTTCTTC. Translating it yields CASSYLVAEQFF.

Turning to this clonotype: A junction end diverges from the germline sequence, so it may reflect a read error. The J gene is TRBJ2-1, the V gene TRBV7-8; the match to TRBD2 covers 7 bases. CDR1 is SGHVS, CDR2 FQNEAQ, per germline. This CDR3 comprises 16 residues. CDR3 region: CANSLWGGLGNKEQFF. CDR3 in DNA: TGTGCCAACAGCTTATGGGGGGGATTGGGGAACAAGGAGCAGTTCTTC.

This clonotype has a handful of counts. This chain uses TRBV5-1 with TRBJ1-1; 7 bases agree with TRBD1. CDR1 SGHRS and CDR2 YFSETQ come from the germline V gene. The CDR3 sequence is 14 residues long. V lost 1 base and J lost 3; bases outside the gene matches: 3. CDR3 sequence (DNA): TGCGCCAGCAGCTTGTCCCAGGGGGACACTGAAGCTTTCTTT. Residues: CASSLSQGDTEAFF.

The CDR3 sequence is CASSRTSGNGDTQYF. The DNA for the CDR3 is TGCGCCAGCAGTCGGACTAGCGGGAATGGAGATACGCAGTATTTT. The genes are TRBV5-1 and TRBJ2-3, with 12 bases fitting TRBD2. J gave up 5 bases and V 5 bases, and 6 bases lay outside the gene matches. The CDR3 is 15 amino acids. Germline V CDR1 and CDR2: SGHRS, YFSETQ.

In nucleotides, the CDR3 is TGCAGCGTTGAAGATACAGGCGGGACCAACCCGGAGCAGTTCTTC. Its translation is CSVEDTGGTNPEQFF. The gene calls are TRBV29-1 and TRBJ2-1, with D possibly matching TRBD2 (6 bases). This CDR3 spans 15 amino acids. Germline CDR1 and CDR2: SQVTM and ANQGSEA. V was shortened by 0 bases and J by 10 bases, with 19 bases between the two germline ends.

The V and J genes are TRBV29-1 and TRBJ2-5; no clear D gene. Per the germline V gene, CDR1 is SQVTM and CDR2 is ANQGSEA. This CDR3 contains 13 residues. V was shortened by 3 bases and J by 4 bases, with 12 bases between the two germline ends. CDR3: CSVDRNYGETQYF. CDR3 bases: TGCAGCGTTGACCGGAATTACGGAGAGACCCAGTACTTC.

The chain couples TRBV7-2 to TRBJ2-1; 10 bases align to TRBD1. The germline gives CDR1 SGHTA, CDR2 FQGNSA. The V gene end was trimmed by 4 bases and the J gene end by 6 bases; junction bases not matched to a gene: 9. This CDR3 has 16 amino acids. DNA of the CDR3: TGTGCCAGCAGCTGGACAGGGGGGACTTCATCCAATGAGCAGTTCTTC. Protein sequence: CASSWTGGTSSNEQFF.